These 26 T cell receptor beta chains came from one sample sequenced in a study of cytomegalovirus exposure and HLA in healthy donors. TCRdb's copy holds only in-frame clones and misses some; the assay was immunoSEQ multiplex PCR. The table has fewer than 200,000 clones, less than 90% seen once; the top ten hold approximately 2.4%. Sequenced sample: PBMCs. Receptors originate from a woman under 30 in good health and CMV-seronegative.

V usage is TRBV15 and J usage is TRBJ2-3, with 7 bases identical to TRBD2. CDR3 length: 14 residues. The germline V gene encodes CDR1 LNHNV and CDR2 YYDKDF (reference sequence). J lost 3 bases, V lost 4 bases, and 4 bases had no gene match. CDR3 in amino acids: CATSTRTRTDTQYF. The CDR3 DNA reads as TGTGCCACCAGCACCAGGACTAGAACAGATACGCAGTATTTT.

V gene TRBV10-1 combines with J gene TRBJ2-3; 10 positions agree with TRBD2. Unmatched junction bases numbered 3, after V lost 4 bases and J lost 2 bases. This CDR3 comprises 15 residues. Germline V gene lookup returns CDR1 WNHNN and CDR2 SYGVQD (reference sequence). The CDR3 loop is CASSGAGGITDTQYF. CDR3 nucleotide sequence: TGCGCCAGCAGTGGAGCGGGAGGGATCACAGATACGCAGTATTTT.

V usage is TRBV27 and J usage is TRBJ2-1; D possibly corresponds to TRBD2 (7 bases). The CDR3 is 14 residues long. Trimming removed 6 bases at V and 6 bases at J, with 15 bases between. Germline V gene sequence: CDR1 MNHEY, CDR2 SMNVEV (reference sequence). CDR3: CASSYSRGRNEQFF. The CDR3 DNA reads TGTGCCAGCAGCTATTCGCGGGGGCGCAATGAGCAGTTCTTC.

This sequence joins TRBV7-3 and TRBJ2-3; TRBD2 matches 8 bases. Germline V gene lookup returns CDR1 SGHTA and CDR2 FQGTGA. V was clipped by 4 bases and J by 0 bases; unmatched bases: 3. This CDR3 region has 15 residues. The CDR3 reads CASSSSGGSTDTQYF. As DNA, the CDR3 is TGTGCCAGCAGCTCCTCGGGGGGGAGCACAGATACGCAGTATTTT.

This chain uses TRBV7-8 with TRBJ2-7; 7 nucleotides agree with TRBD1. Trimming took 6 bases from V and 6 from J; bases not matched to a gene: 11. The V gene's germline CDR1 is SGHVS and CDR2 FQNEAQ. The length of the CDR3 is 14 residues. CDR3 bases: TGTGCCAGCAGTTTTGATGTACAGGGGCGCGAGCAGTACTTC. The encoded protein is CASSFDVQGREQYF.

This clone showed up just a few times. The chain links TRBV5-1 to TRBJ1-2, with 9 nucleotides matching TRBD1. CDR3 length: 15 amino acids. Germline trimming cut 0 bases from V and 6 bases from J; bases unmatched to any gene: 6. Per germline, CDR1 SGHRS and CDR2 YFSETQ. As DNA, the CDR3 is TGCGCCAGCAGCTTGGCGGGACAGGGAGCGAATGGCTACACCTTC. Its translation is CASSLAGQGANGYTF.

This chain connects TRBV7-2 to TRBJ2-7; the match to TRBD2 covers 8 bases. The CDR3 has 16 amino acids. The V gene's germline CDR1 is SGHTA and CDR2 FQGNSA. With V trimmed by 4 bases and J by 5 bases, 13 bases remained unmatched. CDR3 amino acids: CASSSPGGRLLDEQYF. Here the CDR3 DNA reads TGTGCCAGCAGCTCCCCGGGAGGGAGGCTCCTAGACGAGCAGTACTTC.

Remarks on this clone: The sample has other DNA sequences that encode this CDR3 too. The CDR3 DNA is TGTGCCAGCTCACCGGGGACTAGCGGGGCCTACGAGCAGTACTTC. Encoded protein: CASSPGTSGAYEQYF. V and J are TRBV18 and TRBJ2-7; 13 bases line up with TRBD2. The CDR3 has 15 residues. Germline V gives CDR1 KGHSH, CDR2 LQKENI. V was pared by 3 bases and J by 2 bases, with 1 base of the junction left unmatched.

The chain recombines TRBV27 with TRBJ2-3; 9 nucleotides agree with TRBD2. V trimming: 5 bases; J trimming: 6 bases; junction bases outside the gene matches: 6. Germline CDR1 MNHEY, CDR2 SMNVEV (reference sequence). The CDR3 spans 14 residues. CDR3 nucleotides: TGTGCCAGCAGTGGGACTAGCCCGGGCGATACGCAGTATTTT. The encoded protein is CASSGTSPGDTQYF.

The CDR3 DNA reads as TGTGCCAGCACTTCAACGACAGGGAATGGCAATCAGCCCCAGCATTTT. Translating gives CASTSTTGNGNQPQHF. The rearrangement uses TRBV6-6 and TRBJ1-5; 7 bases agree with TRBD1. This CDR3 comprises 16 residues. With V trimmed by 7 bases and J by 2 bases, 11 bases remained unmatched. Germline CDR1 MNHNY, CDR2 SVGAGI (reference sequence).

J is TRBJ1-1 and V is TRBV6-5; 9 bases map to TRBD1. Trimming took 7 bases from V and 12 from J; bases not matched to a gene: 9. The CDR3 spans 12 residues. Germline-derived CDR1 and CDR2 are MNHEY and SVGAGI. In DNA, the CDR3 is TGTGCCAGCACCCAACCGGGACAGGGAACTTTCTTT. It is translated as CASTQPGQGTFF.

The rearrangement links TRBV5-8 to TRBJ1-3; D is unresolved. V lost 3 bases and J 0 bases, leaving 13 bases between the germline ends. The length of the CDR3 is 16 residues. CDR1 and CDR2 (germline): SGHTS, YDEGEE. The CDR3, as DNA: TGTGCCAGCAGCTCCACCGGACTGAACTCTGGAAACACCATATATTTT. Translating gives CASSSTGLNSGNTIYF.

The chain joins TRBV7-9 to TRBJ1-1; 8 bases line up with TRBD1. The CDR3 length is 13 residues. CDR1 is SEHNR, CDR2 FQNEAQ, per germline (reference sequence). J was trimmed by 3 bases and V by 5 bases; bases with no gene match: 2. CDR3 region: CASSNRGDTEAFF. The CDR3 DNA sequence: TGTGCCAGCAGCAACAGGGGGGACACTGAAGCTTTCTTT.

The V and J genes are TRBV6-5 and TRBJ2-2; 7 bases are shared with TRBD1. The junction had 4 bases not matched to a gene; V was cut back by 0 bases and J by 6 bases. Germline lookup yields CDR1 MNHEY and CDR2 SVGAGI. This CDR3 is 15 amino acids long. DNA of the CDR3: TGTGCCAGCAGTTACTCGGTTAGGGGGCCCGGGGAGCTGTTTTTT. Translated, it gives CASSYSVRGPGELFF.

CDR3 region: CASSPGGGITEAFF. Here the CDR3 DNA reads TGCGCCAGCAGCCCCGGGGGGGGGATCACTGAAGCTTTCTTT. V and J are TRBV5-1 and TRBJ1-1; a possible D gene is TRBD1 (5 bases). With 4 bases removed from V and 4 bases from J, the gap between germline ends came to 14 bases. Germline loops: CDR1 SGHRS, CDR2 YFSETQ. This CDR3 spans 14 amino acids. The full variable domain, its missing parts supplied by reference TRBV5-1 and TRBJ1-1, is KAGVTQTPRYLIKTRGQQVTLSCSPISGHRSVSWYQQTPGQGLQFLFEYFSETQRNKGNFPGRFSGRQFSNSRSEMNVSTLELGDSALYLCASSPGGGITEAFFGQGTRLTVV.

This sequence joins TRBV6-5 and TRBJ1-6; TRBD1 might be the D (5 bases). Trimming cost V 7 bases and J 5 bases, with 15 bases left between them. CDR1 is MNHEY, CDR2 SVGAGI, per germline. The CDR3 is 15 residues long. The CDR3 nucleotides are TGTGCCAGCAACCGACAAGGGGTTGATAATTCACCCCTCCACTTT. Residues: CASNRQGVDNSPLHF.

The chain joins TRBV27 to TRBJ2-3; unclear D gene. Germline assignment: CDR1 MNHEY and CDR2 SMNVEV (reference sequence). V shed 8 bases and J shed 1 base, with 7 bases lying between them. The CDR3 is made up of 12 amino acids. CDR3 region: CASRLGTDTQYF. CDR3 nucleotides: TGTGCCAGCCGCCTAGGCACAGATACGCAGTATTTT.

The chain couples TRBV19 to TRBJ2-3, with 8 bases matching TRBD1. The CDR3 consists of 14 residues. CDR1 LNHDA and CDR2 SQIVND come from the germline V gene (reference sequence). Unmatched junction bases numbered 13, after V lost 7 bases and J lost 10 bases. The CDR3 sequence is CASTSRGQGVAQYF. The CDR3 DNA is TGTGCCAGTACGTCCAGGGGGCAAGGTGTGGCGCAGTATTTT.

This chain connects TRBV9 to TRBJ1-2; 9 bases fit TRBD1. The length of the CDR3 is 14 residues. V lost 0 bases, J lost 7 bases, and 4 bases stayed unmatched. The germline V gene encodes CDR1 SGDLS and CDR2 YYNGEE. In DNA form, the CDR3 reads TGTGCCAGCAGCGTAGGGACAGGGGCGATTGGCTACACCTTC. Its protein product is CASSVGTGAIGYTF.

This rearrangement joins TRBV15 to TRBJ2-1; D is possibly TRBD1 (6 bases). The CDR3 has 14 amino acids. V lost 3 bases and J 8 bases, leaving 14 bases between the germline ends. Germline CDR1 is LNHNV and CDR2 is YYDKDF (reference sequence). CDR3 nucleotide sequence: TGTGCCACCAGCAGCAGGGGAGATTTGGATGAGCAGTTCTTC. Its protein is CATSSRGDLDEQFF.

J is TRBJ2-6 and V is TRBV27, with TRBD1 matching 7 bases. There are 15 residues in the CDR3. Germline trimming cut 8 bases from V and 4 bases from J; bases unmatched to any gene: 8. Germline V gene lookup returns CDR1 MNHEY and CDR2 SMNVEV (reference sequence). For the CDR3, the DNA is TGTGCCAGCGCACAGGGGCCCGAGGGGGCCAACGTCCTGACTTTC. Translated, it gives CASAQGPEGANVLTF.

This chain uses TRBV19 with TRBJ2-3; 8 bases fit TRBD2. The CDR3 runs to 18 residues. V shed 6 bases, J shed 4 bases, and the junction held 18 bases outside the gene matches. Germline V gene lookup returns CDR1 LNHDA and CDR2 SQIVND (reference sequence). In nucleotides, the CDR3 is TGTGCCAGTAGCACAAGCGGAGCGGGAGAGGGCCCGGCAGATACGCAGTATTTT. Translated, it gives CASSTSGAGEGPADTQYF. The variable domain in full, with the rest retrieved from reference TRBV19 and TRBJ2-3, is DGGITQSPKYLFRKEGQNVTLSCEQNLNHDAMYWYRQDPGQGLRLIYYSQIVNDFQKGDIAEGYSVSREKKESFPLTVTSAQKNPTAFYLCASSTSGAGEGPADTQYFGPGTRLTVL.

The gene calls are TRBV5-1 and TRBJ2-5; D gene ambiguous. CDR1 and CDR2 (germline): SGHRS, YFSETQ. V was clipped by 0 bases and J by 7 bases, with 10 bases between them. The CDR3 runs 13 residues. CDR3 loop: CASSLDGSRTQYF. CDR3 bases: TGCGCCAGCAGCTTGGACGGGTCAAGGACCCAGTACTTC.

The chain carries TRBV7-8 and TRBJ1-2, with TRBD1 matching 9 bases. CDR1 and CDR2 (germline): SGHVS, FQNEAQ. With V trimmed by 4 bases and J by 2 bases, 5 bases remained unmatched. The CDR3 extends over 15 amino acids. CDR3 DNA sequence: TGTGCCAGCAGCTCGGACAGGGGCTCGAACTATGGCTACACCTTC. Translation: CASSSDRGSNYGYTF.

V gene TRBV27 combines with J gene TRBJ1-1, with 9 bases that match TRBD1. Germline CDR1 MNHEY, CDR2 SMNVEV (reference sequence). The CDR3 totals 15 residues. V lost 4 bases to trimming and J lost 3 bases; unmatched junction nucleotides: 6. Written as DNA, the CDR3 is TGTGCCAGCAGTTCCTGGACAGGGGTGGACACTGAAGCTTTCTTT. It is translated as CASSSWTGVDTEAFF.

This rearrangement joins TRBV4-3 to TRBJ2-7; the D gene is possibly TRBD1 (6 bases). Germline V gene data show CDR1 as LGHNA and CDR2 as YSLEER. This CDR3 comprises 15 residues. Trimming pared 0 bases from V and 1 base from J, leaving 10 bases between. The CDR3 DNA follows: TGCGCCAGCAGCCAAGATAAGGGGGAGTCCTACGAGCAGTACTTC. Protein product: CASSQDKGESYEQYF.